This TCR beta chain was documented in a study of T cells after posttransplantation cyclophosphamide. Study findings and constraints: After PTCy, TRB diversity resembled that of CNI/methotrexate controls.

Regarding this clone: Its antigen is still unknown.

The method was immunoSEQ multiplex PCR; TCRdb's version includes in-frame clones alone and lacks a portion of them. The data hold roughly 9,100 clones, with 89% observed a single time. The sample was memory CD4+ T cells sorted from PBMCs. The sequence came from a woman aged 55-75 years in good health, CMV-negative, and a related stem cell transplant donor.

CDR3 residues: CASSSSRGLTGNTIYF. CDR3 in DNA: TGTGCCAGCAGCTCCAGTCGAGGGCTCACTGGAAACACCATATATTTT. The J gene is TRBJ1-3, the V gene TRBV7-2; the D is unclear. The CDR3 has 16 amino acids. The germline CDR1 and CDR2 sequences are SGHTA and FQGNSA. Trimming took 4 bases from V and 2 from J, leaving 15 bases between them.